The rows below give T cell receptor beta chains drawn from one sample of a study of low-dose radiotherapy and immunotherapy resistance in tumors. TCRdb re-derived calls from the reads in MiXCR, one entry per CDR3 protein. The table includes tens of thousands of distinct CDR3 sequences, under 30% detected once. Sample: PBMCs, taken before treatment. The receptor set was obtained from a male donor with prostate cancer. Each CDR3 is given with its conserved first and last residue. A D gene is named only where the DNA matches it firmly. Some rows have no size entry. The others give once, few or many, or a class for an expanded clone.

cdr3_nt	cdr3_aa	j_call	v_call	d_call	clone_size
TGTGCCAGCAGTTTGGGACAGTCCTCTGGGGCCAACGTCCTGACTTTC	CASSLGQSSGANVLTF	TRBJ2-6	TRBV6-1	TRBD1	many
TGCGCCAGCAGCAAGTTCGGACTAGCGGTCTACAATGAGCAGTTCTTC	CASSKFGLAVYNEQFF	TRBJ2-1	TRBV4-1	TRBD2	few
TGTGCCAGCAGTTACTCAGCTGTAGGCGGGGAGCTGTTTTTT	CASSYSAVGGELFF	TRBJ2-2	TRBV6-5	.	many
TGTGCCAGCAGTTTTTTTTCAGCGGGGGGATACTCGAATGAGCAGTTCTTC	CASSFFSAGGYSNEQFF	TRBJ2-1	TRBV6-2/TRBV6-3	TRBD2	.
TGTGCCAGCAGTACACGACAGGGAAACTACGAGCAGTACTTC	CASSTRQGNYEQYF	TRBJ2-7	TRBV6-1	TRBD1	.
TGTGCCAGCAGTTACTCACAGGCCAACACTGAAGCTTTCTTT	CASSYSQANTEAFF	TRBJ1-1	TRBV6-6	.	many
TGTGCCAGCAGTTTCAGACAGGTCGGGCGAGAGACCCAGTACTTC	CASSFRQVGRETQYF	TRBJ2-5	TRBV12-3/TRBV12-4	.	many
TGTGCCAGCAGCGGGGACTCATCCTCCTACGAGCAGTACTTC	CASSGDSSSYEQYF	TRBJ2-7	TRBV28	.	.
TGCGCCAGCAGCGGAGGGGACAGGGAGACCAATGAGCAGTTCTTC	CASSGGDRETNEQFF	TRBJ2-1	TRBV5-1	TRBD1	.
TGTGCCAGCAGACTAAGGGATGATGAGCAGTTCTTC	CASRLRDDEQFF	TRBJ2-1	TRBV28	.	many
TGCGCCAGCAGCTTGGAGAAGGCCAAGGGCACAGATACGCAGTATTTT	CASSLEKAKGTDTQYF	TRBJ2-3	TRBV5-1	.	many
TGTGCCACCGACTCTGGAAACACCATATATTTT	CATDSGNTIYF	TRBJ1-3	TRBV3-1	.	many
TGTGCCAGCAGGAGGAGCGATAGCAATCAGCCCCAGCATTTT	CASRRSDSNQPQHF	TRBJ1-5	TRBV2	.	many
TGCAGTGCAACCATCCGACCATCCGTGGGCTATGGCTACACCTTC	CSATIRPSVGYGYTF	TRBJ1-2	TRBV20-1	.	many
TGTGCCAGCAGCTTGGCCATCGGGACAGGGCGAACTGAAGCTTTCTTT	CASSLAIGTGRTEAFF	TRBJ1-1	TRBV5-4	TRBD1	.
TGTGCCAGCAGTCTATTCCCCTTAGGGTTTGGCGAGCAGTACTTC	CASSLFPLGFGEQYF	TRBJ2-7	TRBV27	.	many
TGTGCCAGCAGTGATTCAGCCGGGACAGGTCTCTACGAGCAGTACTTC	CASSDSAGTGLYEQYF	TRBJ2-7	TRBV6-2/TRBV6-3	TRBD1	many
TGCAGCGTTGAAGCTTATAAACGGGAGACCCAGTACTTC	CSVEAYKRETQYF	TRBJ2-5	TRBV29-1	.	many
TGCGCCAGCAGCTTGGAATCCGGGTCCGTCTACAATGAGCAGTTCTTC	CASSLESGSVYNEQFF	TRBJ2-1	TRBV5-1	.	.
TGTGCCAGCAGTCCACGGACAGGGGGCCCTTTTAACCCGAACACCGGGGAGCTGTTTTTT	CASSPRTGGPFNPNTGELFF	TRBJ2-2	TRBV27	TRBD1	.
TGTGCCAGTAGCAGCTTCACGTGGGATGAGCAGTTCTTC	CASSSFTWDEQFF	TRBJ2-1	TRBV19	.	many
TGTGCCAGCAGCTTAGCGCGGACTAGCGGGGCCCAAGAGCAGTACTTC	CASSLARTSGAQEQYF	TRBJ2-7	TRBV7-8	TRBD2	many